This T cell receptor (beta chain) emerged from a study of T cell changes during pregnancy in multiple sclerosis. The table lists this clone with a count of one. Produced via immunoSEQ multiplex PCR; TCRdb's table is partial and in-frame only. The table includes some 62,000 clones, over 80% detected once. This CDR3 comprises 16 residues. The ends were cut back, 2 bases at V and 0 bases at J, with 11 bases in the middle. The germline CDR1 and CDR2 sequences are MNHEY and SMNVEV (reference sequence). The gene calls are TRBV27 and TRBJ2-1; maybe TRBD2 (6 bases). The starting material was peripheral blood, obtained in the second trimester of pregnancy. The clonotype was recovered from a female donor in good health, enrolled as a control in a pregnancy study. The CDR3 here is CASSLISGSSYNEQFF. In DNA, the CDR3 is TGTGCCAGCAGTTTAATTAGCGGTAGCTCCTACAATGAGCAGTTCTTC.